Listed here are 25 T cell receptor beta chains from one sample, sequenced in a study of T cell responses to AZD1222 COVID-19 vaccine. The assay was immunoSEQ multiplex PCR, and TCRdb's table has in-frame clones only and misses some. The sample gives about 85,000 clones, approximately 87% of which show up once; around 6.7% is in the top ten. The sequences come from peripheral blood, collected on day 0 of AZD1222 vaccination. These receptors were obtained from an adult in good health.

This clone was seen a single time. The chain links TRBV5-1 to TRBJ2-6; 11 positions agree with TRBD1. The CDR3 contains 18 residues. With V trimmed by 0 bases and J by 2 bases, 4 bases remained unmatched. Germline assignment: CDR1 SGHRS and CDR2 YFSETQ. The CDR3 DNA is TGCGCCAGCAGCTTGGGAGGGACAGGGGGACCTGGGGCCAACGTCCTGACTTTC. Protein: CASSLGGTGGPGANVLTF.

V gene TRBV7-9 combines with J gene TRBJ1-4, with 8 bases that match TRBD1. The V and J ends lost 1 base and 4 bases, in that order; junction bases with no gene match: 5. This CDR3 comprises 16 residues. CDR1 is SEHNR and CDR2 is FQNEAQ in the germline V gene (reference sequence). This CDR3 reads CASSLGPGQDNEKLFF. In DNA form, the CDR3 reads TGTGCCAGCAGCTTAGGACCGGGACAGGATAATGAAAAACTGTTTTTT.

The sample holds a few counts of this clone. This sequence joins TRBV19 and TRBJ1-5, with TRBD1 matching over 11 bases. Trimming at V came to 4 bases and at J to 11 bases, leaving 13 bases not matched to a gene. This CDR3 has 16 residues. Germline V gene data show CDR1 as LNHDA and CDR2 as SQIVND (reference sequence). CDR3: CASSNGDRGKIRTQHF. The CDR3 region has the DNA TGTGCCAGTAGTAACGGGGACAGGGGGAAGATCAGGACCCAGCATTTT.

This chain joins TRBV13 and TRBJ1-4; tentative D call: TRBD1 (5 bases). The CDR3 length is 17 residues. V was trimmed by 3 bases and J by 2 bases, leaving 16 bases between them. CDR1 is PRHDT and CDR2 is FYEKMQ in the germline V gene (reference sequence). The CDR3 DNA reads as TGTGCCAGCAGCTTTAATTATGCGGGGCGGACTAATGAAAAACTGTTTTTT. Translating gives CASSFNYAGRTNEKLFF. The variable domain in full, with the rest retrieved from reference TRBV13 and TRBJ1-4, is AAGVIQSPRHLIKEKRETATLKCYPIPRHDTVYWYQQGPGQDPQFLISFYEKMQSDKGSIPDRFSAQQFSDYHSELNMSSLELGDSALYFCASSFNYAGRTNEKLFFGSGTQLSVL.

As regards this clone: The junction shows a germline mismatch at one end, possibly a read error. The genes are TRBV7-7 and TRBJ2-5, with D maybe TRBD1 (5 bases). Germline V gene sequence: CDR1 SSHAT, CDR2 FNYEAQ (reference sequence). The CDR3 loop spans 13 amino acids. CDR3 region: CASSFGAQETQYF. In DNA, the CDR3 is TGTGCTAGCAGCTTTGGGGCCCAAGAGACCCAGTACTTC.

The chain combines TRBV7-2 with TRBJ1-3; D ambiguous. The CDR3 is 14 residues long. Per the germline V gene, CDR1 is SGHTA and CDR2 is FQGNSA. The V gene lost 5 bases and the J gene lost 1 base, with 9 bases spanning the gap. The CDR3, as DNA: TGTGCCAGCAGCAGAACAGATTCTGGAAACACCATATATTTT. This encodes CASSRTDSGNTIYF.

The V call is TRBV5-1, the J call TRBJ2-2; 9 bases agree with TRBD1. The V gene end was trimmed by 4 bases and the J gene end by 2 bases; junction bases not matched to a gene: 3. Germline V gene sequence: CDR1 SGHRS, CDR2 YFSETQ. This CDR3 region has 15 residues. CDR3 sequence: CASSPGQGNTGELFF. The CDR3, as DNA: TGCGCCAGCAGCCCGGGACAGGGAAACACCGGGGAGCTGTTTTTT.

The gene calls are TRBV27 and TRBJ1-6; maybe TRBD1 (5 bases). V was shortened by 10 bases and J by 0 bases, with 10 bases between the two germline ends. This CDR3 contains 14 residues. Germline V lookup: CDR1 MNHEY, CDR2 SMNVEV (reference sequence). The DNA for the CDR3 is TGTGCCACCAGACAGAGCTCCTATAATTCACCCCTCCACTTT. This sequence encodes CATRQSSYNSPLHF.

The chain recombines TRBV19 with TRBJ1-5, with D perhaps TRBD1 (6 bases). CDR1 and CDR2 from the germline V gene are LNHDA and SQIVND (reference sequence). Trimming cost V 4 bases and J 4 bases, with 11 bases left between them. The CDR3 spans 14 residues. The CDR3 loop is CASSTGHGNQPQHF. The CDR3 coding sequence is TGTGCCAGTAGTACGGGACACGGGAATCAGCCCCAGCATTTT.

The chain recombines TRBV7-8 with TRBJ2-1; TRBD2 aligns across 9 bases. After removal of 5 bases from V and 8 bases from J, the junction contained 7 bases not matched to a gene. Germline V gives CDR1 SGHVS, CDR2 FQNEAQ. This CDR3 spans 14 amino acids. The CDR3 sequence is CASSTGTSSDEQFF. The CDR3 DNA follows: TGTGCCAGCAGCACAGGGACTAGCTCCGATGAGCAGTTCTTC.

The rearrangement joins TRBV27 to TRBJ1-1, with 10 bases fitting TRBD1. The CDR3 contains 16 residues. The V and J ends lost 0 bases and 5 bases, in that order; junction bases with no gene match: 6. Germline V gene data show CDR1 as MNHEY and CDR2 as SMNVEV (reference sequence). CDR3 in DNA: TGTGCCAGCAGTTTATCGAGTCAGGGACAGGGGACTGAAGCTTTCTTT. This translates into CASSLSSQGQGTEAFF.

This rearrangement joins TRBV28 to TRBJ1-2; D gene unclear. The CDR3 covers 12 residues. Germline V gives CDR1 MDHEN, CDR2 SYDVKM. V was cut by 0 bases and J by 6 bases, with 5 bases left in between. The CDR3 DNA is TGTGCCAGCAGTTTATGGACGGATGGCTACACCTTC. Translated: CASSLWTDGYTF.

The chain joins TRBV2 to TRBJ1-6; possibly TRBD1 for D (6 bases). Germline loops: CDR1 SNHLY, CDR2 FYNNEI. The CDR3 length is 13 residues. The V end was cut by 5 bases, the J end by 7 bases, with 9 bases between. This CDR3 is CASSRGKNSPLHF. The CDR3 DNA sequence: TGTGCCAGCAGTAGGGGGAAGAATTCACCCCTCCACTTT.

This rearrangement joins TRBV28 to TRBJ2-7; 9 bases are shared with TRBD1. V shed 6 bases, J shed 5 bases, and the junction held 8 bases outside the gene matches. The CDR3 covers 14 residues. Germline CDR1 and CDR2: MDHEN and SYDVKM. CDR3 DNA sequence: TGTGCCAGCAGCCGCAGGGACAGGGTTAACGAGCAGTACTTC. It translates to CASSRRDRVNEQYF.

The DNA for the CDR3 is TGTGCCAGCAGTCAGAACCCCCAGGGGGCTGAGCCCCAGCATTTT. It is translated as CASSQNPQGAEPQHF. This sequence joins TRBV2 and TRBJ1-5, with 8 bases aligning to TRBD1. The length of the CDR3 is 15 residues. Per germline, CDR1 SNHLY and CDR2 FYNNEI. V was pared by 5 bases and J by 8 bases, with 11 bases of the junction left unmatched.

The chain recombines TRBV4-1 with TRBJ2-1; a weak D match, TRBD2 (5 bases). Trimming took 4 bases from V and 7 from J, leaving 11 bases between them. The CDR3 is 13 amino acids. Germline CDR1 MGHRA, CDR2 YSYEKL. CDR3 amino acids: CASSPGDLNEQFF. CDR3 nucleotides: TGCGCCAGCAGCCCCGGGGATTTGAATGAGCAGTTCTTC.

This sequence joins TRBV7-9 and TRBJ2-3; 8 bases are shared with TRBD2. V lost 3 bases and J lost 2; bases outside the gene matches: 4. The CDR3 extends over 15 amino acids. Germline CDR1 is SEHNR and CDR2 is FQNEAQ (reference sequence). In DNA, the CDR3 is TGTGCCAGCAGCTTGGTAGCGGGGTCCACAGATACGCAGTATTTT. It is translated as CASSLVAGSTDTQYF.

The V gene is TRBV7-2, the J gene TRBJ1-4, with D uncertain. CDR1 is SGHTA, CDR2 FQGNSA, per germline. V was clipped by 1 base and J by 10 bases, with 19 bases between them. The CDR3 length is 16 residues. The CDR3 DNA reads TGTGCCAGCAGCTTAGAAAGCAATTTAGACACCTCAAAACTGTTTTTT. This sequence encodes CASSLESNLDTSKLFF.

The J gene is TRBJ1-5, the V gene TRBV19, with TRBD1 matching over 9 bases. V lost 3 bases and J lost 9; bases outside the gene matches: 9. CDR1 LNHDA and CDR2 SQIVND come from the germline V gene (reference sequence). The CDR3 loop spans 15 amino acids. The CDR3 bases are TGTGCCAGTAGTATGAAGGGGACAGGGAGTTTGCCCCAGCATTTT. Residues: CASSMKGTGSLPQHF.

V is TRBV3-1 (or the pseudogene TRBV3-2) and J is TRBJ1-1; weak D call: TRBD1 (6 bases). V lost 6 bases, J lost 3 bases, and 17 bases lay in between. This CDR3 is 15 amino acids long. CDR1 is LGHDT and CDR2 is YNNKEL in the germline V gene (reference sequence). The CDR3: CASSHRGRGDTEAFF. For the CDR3, the DNA is TGTGCCAGCAGTCACCGAGGGAGGGGGGACACTGAAGCTTTCTTT.

V is TRBV4-2 and J is TRBJ1-1; D is unclear. The CDR3 contains 15 residues. The V end was cut by 0 bases, the J end by 5 bases, with 13 bases between. Germline V gene lookup returns CDR1 LGHNA and CDR2 YNFKEQ. As DNA, the CDR3 is TGTGCCAGCAGCCAAGATCCCCGGGGAGGAACTGAAGCTTTCTTT. Translation: CASSQDPRGGTEAFF.

This chain links TRBV5-6 with TRBJ1-1; 9 bases agree with TRBD1. There are 15 residues in the CDR3. The germline gives CDR1 SGHDT, CDR2 YYEEEE. Trimming took 0 bases from V and 1 from J; bases not matched to a gene: 1. CDR3 region: CASSLEGQGNTEAFF. The DNA for the CDR3 is TGTGCCAGCAGCTTGGAGGGACAGGGGAACACTGAAGCTTTCTTT.

The chain joins TRBV28 to TRBJ1-1, with D possibly TRBD1 on 5 matching bases. Germline CDR1 MDHEN, CDR2 SYDVKM. The CDR3 runs 12 residues. The V end was cut by 6 bases, the J end by 5 bases, with 10 bases between. This CDR3 is CASRIQGTEAFF. The CDR3 DNA follows: TGTGCCAGCAGGATCCAGGGTACTGAAGCTTTCTTT.

The V call is TRBV27, the J call TRBJ2-7; no reliable D call. The CDR3 runs to 16 residues. In germline, CDR1 is MNHEY, CDR2 SMNVEV (reference sequence). Trimming pared 3 bases from V and 2 bases from J, leaving 17 bases between. The CDR3 spells CASSFLLGLTPYEQYF. The CDR3, as DNA: TGTGCCAGCAGTTTTTTATTGGGCCTTACCCCCTACGAGCAGTACTTC.

This clone occurred once. This chain uses TRBV28 with TRBJ1-2; perhaps TRBD1 as D (5 bases). The CDR3 has 14 residues. CDR1 and CDR2 (germline): MDHEN, SYDVKM. The ends were cut back, 2 bases at V and 4 bases at J, with 11 bases in the middle. DNA for the CDR3: TGTGCCAGCAGTTTAGGGGCCGGGGCCTATGGCTACACCTTC. Protein product: CASSLGAGAYGYTF.